This TCR beta chain was captured in a study of CD8+ T cells in alopecia areata. In the study overall: Treatment of the treated patients consisted of oral tofacitinib, 5 to 10 mg twice daily. Tofacitinib therapy took 6 to 18 months; 6 months off drug came after. Findings and limits, study-wide: Patients showed less clear TCR sequence sharing than mice, possibly partly because of HLA diversity. Normal scalp showed lower clonality than lesional scalp, especially alopecia totalis/universalis.

Reverse transcribed after extraction, RNA yielded cDNA as the sequencing template. Profiled with immunoSEQ multiplex PCR; TCRdb holds only in-frame clones, not every one. The sample lists some 4,200 clones, 55% to 80% occurring once. Treatment indicated: oral pan-JAK inhibitor, 5-10 mg twice daily. Peripheral blood samples and lesional scalp punch biopsies were obtained from alopecia areata patients. About this clone: Its antigen is currently unknown.

The material was skin, obtained at week 4, from a patient treated with tofacitinib. This receptor was obtained from a human donor with alopecia areata.

The CDR3 region has the DNA TGTGCCAGCAGCTTGCCGGGGGCAAATACAGATACGCAGTATTTT. This translates into CASSLPGANTDTQYF. V gene TRBV5-6 combines with J gene TRBJ2-3; either TRBD1 or TRBD2 may supply D (6 bases each). The germline CDR1 and CDR2 sequences are SGHDT and YYEEEE. This CDR3 is 15 amino acids long. Trimming cost V 1 base and J 3 bases, with 12 bases left between them.